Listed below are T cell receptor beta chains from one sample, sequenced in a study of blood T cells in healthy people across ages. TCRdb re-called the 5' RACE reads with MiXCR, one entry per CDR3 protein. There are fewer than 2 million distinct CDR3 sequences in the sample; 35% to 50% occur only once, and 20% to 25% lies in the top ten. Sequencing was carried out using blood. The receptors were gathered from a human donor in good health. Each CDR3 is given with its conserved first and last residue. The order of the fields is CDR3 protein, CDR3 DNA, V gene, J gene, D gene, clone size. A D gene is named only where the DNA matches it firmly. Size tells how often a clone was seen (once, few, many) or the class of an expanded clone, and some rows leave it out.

cdr3_aa: CASSRQTSGGLETQYF
cdr3_nt: TGTGCCAGCAGCCGCCAAACTAGCGGGGGCTTGGAGACCCAGTACTTC
v_call: TRBV7-9
j_call: TRBJ2-5
d_call: TRBD2
clone_size: few

cdr3_aa: CAAARAPKAEYQETQYF
cdr3_nt: TGCGCCGCAGCCCGCGCCCCCAAAGCCGAGTACCAAGAGACCCAGTACTTC
v_call: TRBV5-1
j_call: TRBJ2-5
d_call: NA
clone_size: NA

cdr3_aa: CASSPTGTVSSYEQYF
cdr3_nt: TGTGCCAGCAGCCCGACCGGGACAGTCAGCTCCTACGAGCAGTACTTC
v_call: TRBV6-5
j_call: TRBJ2-7
d_call: TRBD1
clone_size: NA

cdr3_aa: CSVEEREWNEQFF
cdr3_nt: TGCAGCGTTGAAGAGCGGGAGTGGAATGAGCAGTTCTTC
v_call: TRBV29-1
j_call: TRBJ2-1
d_call: TRBD2
clone_size: NA

cdr3_aa: CASSAVSGGAGEQFF
cdr3_nt: TGTGCCAGCAGTGCGGTTAGCGGGGGGGCCGGTGAGCAGTTCTTC
v_call: TRBV2
j_call: TRBJ2-1
d_call: TRBD2
clone_size: few

cdr3_aa: CASSPKRRTSGGYGQYF
cdr3_nt: TGTGCCAGCAGCCCAAAAAGAAGAACAAGCGGGGGCTACGGGCAGTACTTC
v_call: TRBV7-8
j_call: TRBJ2-7
d_call: TRBD2
clone_size: NA

cdr3_aa: CASNTGFADTQYF
cdr3_nt: TGTGCCAGCAATACAGGGTTCGCAGATACGCAGTATTTT
v_call: TRBV7-6
j_call: TRBJ2-3
d_call: NA
clone_size: few

cdr3_aa: CASRNAGAIEQYF
cdr3_nt: TGTGCCTCACGGAATGCGGGGGCGATCGAGCAGTACTTC
v_call: TRBV12-3/TRBV12-4
j_call: TRBJ2-7
d_call: NA
clone_size: few

cdr3_aa: CSVDGTEEQFF
cdr3_nt: TGCAGCGTTGATGGGACTGAAGAGCAGTTCTTC
v_call: TRBV29-1
j_call: TRBJ2-1
d_call: NA
clone_size: few

cdr3_aa: CATSRDTGFQETQYF
cdr3_nt: TGTGCCACCAGCAGAGATACAGGTTTCCAAGAGACCCAGTACTTC
v_call: TRBV15
j_call: TRBJ2-5
d_call: NA
clone_size: NA

cdr3_aa: CASSHRLAGGIDYEQYF
cdr3_nt: TGCGCCAGCAGCCATCGACTAGCGGGGGGGATCGATTACGAGCAGTACTTC
v_call: TRBV4-1
j_call: TRBJ2-7
d_call: TRBD2
clone_size: NA

cdr3_aa: CASSLGRDVWGYTF
cdr3_nt: TGTGCCAGCAGTTTAGGCAGGGATGTGTGGGGCTACACCTTC
v_call: TRBV12-3/TRBV12-4
j_call: TRBJ1-2
d_call: NA
clone_size: few

cdr3_aa: CASSLSLLENVADTQYF
cdr3_nt: TGTGCCAGCAGCCTCTCCCTCCTAGAGAACGTCGCAGATACGCAGTATTTT
v_call: TRBV7-9
j_call: TRBJ2-3
d_call: NA
clone_size: NA

cdr3_aa: CASKTDRVGVTSGYTF
cdr3_nt: TGTGCCAGCAAAACGGACAGGGTTGGGGTCACTTCTGGCTACACCTTC
v_call: TRBV2
j_call: TRBJ1-2
d_call: TRBD1
clone_size: few

cdr3_aa: CASSSWGGEQYF
cdr3_nt: TGTGCCAGCAGCTCGTGGGGTGGCGAGCAGTACTTC
v_call: TRBV7-3
j_call: TRBJ2-7
d_call: NA
clone_size: many

cdr3_aa: CASSLALKETQYF
cdr3_nt: TGTGCCAGCAGCTTAGCGCTTAAAGAGACCCAGTACTTC
v_call: TRBV7-8
j_call: TRBJ2-5
d_call: NA
clone_size: few

cdr3_aa: CAVSESIYGQGNGYTF
cdr3_nt: TGTGCCGTCAGTGAGTCGATTTACGGACAGGGGAATGGCTACACCTTC
v_call: TRBV10-3
j_call: TRBJ1-2
d_call: TRBD1
clone_size: NA

cdr3_aa: CASSLNSGAQGEQFF
cdr3_nt: TGTGCCAGCAGCCTTAATAGCGGGGCCCAAGGTGAGCAGTTCTTC
v_call: TRBV7-9
j_call: TRBJ2-1
d_call: TRBD2
clone_size: few

cdr3_aa: CASSTTGGKNTEAFF
cdr3_nt: TGTGCCAGCAGTACGACAGGGGGAAAAAACACTGAAGCTTTCTTT
v_call: TRBV6-6
j_call: TRBJ1-1
d_call: TRBD1
clone_size: NA

cdr3_aa: CASSVNSDSYEQYF
cdr3_nt: TGTGCCAGCAGTGTAAATAGCGACTCCTACGAGCAGTACTTC
v_call: TRBV2
j_call: TRBJ2-7
d_call: NA
clone_size: few

cdr3_aa: CATSPTGTTKNYGYTF
cdr3_nt: TGTGCCACCAGCCCTACAGGAACTACTAAGAACTATGGCTACACCTTC
v_call: TRBV15
j_call: TRBJ1-2
d_call: NA
clone_size: NA

cdr3_aa: CATSETDSPLIGGYTF
cdr3_nt: TGTGCCACCAGTGAAACGGACAGCCCCTTGATCGGTGGCTACACCTTC
v_call: TRBV24-1
j_call: TRBJ1-2
d_call: NA
clone_size: NA

cdr3_aa: CATSDLWQGESYEQYF
cdr3_nt: TGTGCCACCAGTGATTTGTGGCAGGGGGAGTCCTACGAGCAGTACTTC
v_call: TRBV24-1
j_call: TRBJ2-7
d_call: TRBD1
clone_size: few

cdr3_aa: CASSKGVWETQYF
cdr3_nt: TGCGCCAGCAGCAAAGGGGTTTGGGAGACCCAGTACTTC
v_call: TRBV4-3
j_call: TRBJ2-5
d_call: NA
clone_size: NA

cdr3_aa: CASSLGGSFADTQYF
cdr3_nt: TGCGCCAGCAGCTTGGGGGGGAGCTTCGCAGATACGCAGTATTTT
v_call: TRBV5-1
j_call: TRBJ2-3
d_call: NA
clone_size: NA

cdr3_aa: CSALGQRRTTEAFF
cdr3_nt: TGCAGTGCTTTGGGACAACGACGGACCACTGAAGCTTTCTTT
v_call: TRBV20-1
j_call: TRBJ1-1
d_call: NA
clone_size: NA

cdr3_aa: CASRIQGYNSPLHF
cdr3_nt: TGTGCCAGCAGAATACAGGGATATAATTCACCCCTCCACTTT
v_call: TRBV12-3/TRBV12-4
j_call: TRBJ1-6
d_call: NA
clone_size: NA

cdr3_aa: CASSLVTGSDQPQHF
cdr3_nt: TGTGCCAGCAGCTTAGTTACAGGGAGCGATCAGCCCCAGCATTTT
v_call: TRBV7-2
j_call: TRBJ1-5
d_call: NA
clone_size: few

cdr3_aa: CASSEGLADEQYF
cdr3_nt: TGTGCCAGCAGTGAGGGACTAGCGGACGAGCAGTACTTC
v_call: TRBV2
j_call: TRBJ2-7
d_call: TRBD2
clone_size: NA

cdr3_aa: CASSKSLAGGFNEQFF
cdr3_nt: TGTGCCAGCAGCAAATCACTAGCGGGGGGATTCAATGAGCAGTTCTTC
v_call: TRBV12-3/TRBV12-4
j_call: TRBJ2-1
d_call: TRBD2
clone_size: NA

cdr3_aa: CASQKRRDLANYDYTF
cdr3_nt: TGTGCCAGCCAGAAGCGTCGGGACTTAGCTAACTATGACTACACCTTC
v_call: TRBV6-5
j_call: TRBJ1-2
d_call: NA
clone_size: few

cdr3_aa: CSARDLRGGVEEQYF
cdr3_nt: TGCAGTGCTAGAGATTTACGGGGGGGAGTTGAGGAGCAGTACTTC
v_call: TRBV20-1
j_call: TRBJ2-5
d_call: TRBD2
clone_size: NA

cdr3_aa: CASSRDRISYEQYF
cdr3_nt: TGTGCCAGCAGTAGGGACAGGATCTCCTACGAGCAGTACTTC
v_call: TRBV27
j_call: TRBJ2-7
d_call: TRBD1
clone_size: NA

cdr3_aa: CASNRLAGGYNEQFF
cdr3_nt: TGTGCCAGCAATCGCCTAGCGGGGGGATACAATGAGCAGTTCTTC
v_call: TRBV12-3/TRBV12-4
j_call: TRBJ2-1
d_call: TRBD2
clone_size: few

cdr3_aa: CASSQEERGATYEQYF
cdr3_nt: TGCGCCAGCAGCCAAGAGGAAAGGGGGGCCACCTACGAGCAGTACTTC
v_call: TRBV4-3
j_call: TRBJ2-7
d_call: NA
clone_size: NA

cdr3_aa: CASSPVDGNTEAFF
cdr3_nt: TGCGCCAGCAGCCCGGTCGACGGGAACACTGAAGCTTTCTTT
v_call: TRBV4-3
j_call: TRBJ1-1
d_call: NA
clone_size: few

cdr3_aa: CASSSGQGVFGYTF
cdr3_nt: TGTGCCAGCAGTTCGGGACAGGGGGTGTTTGGCTACACCTTC
v_call: TRBV27
j_call: TRBJ1-2
d_call: TRBD1
clone_size: NA

cdr3_aa: CASSSLDQGMGEKLFF
cdr3_nt: TGTGCCAGCAGTTCCCTGGACCAAGGGATGGGTGAAAAACTGTTTTTT
v_call: TRBV12-3/TRBV12-4
j_call: TRBJ1-4
d_call: NA
clone_size: NA

cdr3_aa: CASSQTVQGWSYNEQFF
cdr3_nt: TGCGCCAGCAGCCAAACGGTACAGGGGTGGTCCTACAATGAGCAGTTCTTC
v_call: TRBV4-3
j_call: TRBJ2-1
d_call: TRBD1
clone_size: NA

cdr3_aa: CSCRKRDTEAFF
cdr3_nt: TGCAGCTGCCGAAAGCGGGACACTGAAGCTTTCTTT
v_call: TRBV20-1
j_call: TRBJ1-1
d_call: NA
clone_size: NA

cdr3_aa: CASRTSGGGDEQFF
cdr3_nt: TGTGCCAGTAGGACTAGCGGGGGTGGGGATGAGCAGTTCTTC
v_call: TRBV28
j_call: TRBJ2-1
d_call: TRBD2
clone_size: few

cdr3_aa: CASSQLLGGQGSYEQYF
cdr3_nt: TGCGCCAGCAGCCAACTCCTAGGGGGACAGGGGTCCTACGAGCAGTACTTC
v_call: TRBV4-1
j_call: TRBJ2-7
d_call: TRBD1
clone_size: NA

cdr3_aa: CASSYEGYEQYF
cdr3_nt: TGTGCCAGCAGTTACGAGGGATACGAGCAGTACTTC
v_call: TRBV6-2/TRBV6-3
j_call: TRBJ2-7
d_call: NA
clone_size: many

cdr3_aa: CASSLKGWEGETQYF
cdr3_nt: TGTGCCAGCAGCCTTAAGGGGTGGGAGGGAGAGACCCAGTACTTC
v_call: TRBV11-2
j_call: TRBJ2-5
d_call: TRBD2
clone_size: NA

cdr3_aa: CATSRAVGRGTEAFF
cdr3_nt: TGTGCCACCAGCAGAGCTGTGGGAAGGGGCACTGAAGCTTTCTTT
v_call: TRBV15
j_call: TRBJ1-1
d_call: NA
clone_size: few

cdr3_aa: CSAGDSDEQFF
cdr3_nt: TGCAGTGCTGGGGATTCGGATGAGCAGTTCTTC
v_call: TRBV20-1
j_call: TRBJ2-1
d_call: NA
clone_size: few

cdr3_aa: CASSLGQGARGTEAFF
cdr3_nt: TGTGCCAGCAGCCTGGGACAGGGGGCCCGTGGCACTGAAGCTTTCTTT
v_call: TRBV11-2
j_call: TRBJ1-1
d_call: TRBD1
clone_size: once

cdr3_aa: CASSLGHGTGILTDTQYF
cdr3_nt: TGTGCCAGCAGCTTAGGTCACGGGACAGGGATTCTCACAGATACGCAGTATTTT
v_call: TRBV7-2
j_call: TRBJ2-3
d_call: TRBD1
clone_size: many

cdr3_aa: CASSPLTAELNTEAFF
cdr3_nt: TGTGCCAGCTCACCCCTAACGGCGGAATTGAACACTGAAGCTTTCTTT
v_call: TRBV18
j_call: TRBJ1-1
d_call: NA
clone_size: few

cdr3_aa: CASSVGAGAMDEQYF
cdr3_nt: TGTGCCAGCAGCGTAGGGGCAGGAGCCATGGATGAGCAGTACTTC
v_call: TRBV9
j_call: TRBJ2-4
d_call: NA
clone_size: NA

cdr3_aa: CATSDPSLGQGSLGETQYF
cdr3_nt: TGTGCCACCAGTGATCCATCACTAGGACAGGGGTCACTTGGGGAGACCCAGTACTTC
v_call: TRBV24-1
j_call: TRBJ2-5
d_call: TRBD1
clone_size: NA

cdr3_aa: CSASRVEAGDYNEQFF
cdr3_nt: TGCAGTGCTAGTAGGGTAGAAGCGGGGGACTACAATGAGCAGTTCTTC
v_call: TRBV20-1
j_call: TRBJ2-1
d_call: TRBD2
clone_size: many

cdr3_aa: CASSQVPHNTEAFF
cdr3_nt: TGCGCCAGCAGCCAAGTCCCGCATAACACTGAAGCTTTCTTT
v_call: TRBV4-1
j_call: TRBJ1-1
d_call: NA
clone_size: NA

cdr3_aa: CASSTGQGRTNTEAFF
cdr3_nt: TGTGCCAGCAGTACAGGACAGGGGCGAACGAACACTGAAGCTTTCTTT
v_call: TRBV12-3/TRBV12-4
j_call: TRBJ1-1
d_call: TRBD1
clone_size: NA

cdr3_aa: CSVGRDYGYTF
cdr3_nt: TGCAGCGTTGGCCGGGACTATGGCTACACCTTC
v_call: TRBV29-1
j_call: TRBJ1-2
d_call: NA
clone_size: many

cdr3_aa: CSAKQGAFYEQYF
cdr3_nt: TGCAGTGCGAAACAGGGGGCGTTCTACGAGCAGTACTTC
v_call: TRBV20-1
j_call: TRBJ2-7
d_call: TRBD1
clone_size: NA

cdr3_aa: CASTREYSNQPQHF
cdr3_nt: TGTGCCAGTACCCGGGAGTATAGCAATCAGCCCCAGCATTTT
v_call: TRBV7-2
j_call: TRBJ1-5
d_call: NA
clone_size: NA

cdr3_aa: CASSRRFEETQYF
cdr3_nt: TGTGCCAGCAGTAGGAGGTTTGAAGAGACCCAGTACTTC
v_call: TRBV6-5
j_call: TRBJ2-5
d_call: NA
clone_size: NA

cdr3_aa: CASGRSLRNYGYTF
cdr3_nt: TGTGCTAGTGGCCGATCCCTTAGAAACTATGGCTACACCTTC
v_call: TRBV12-5
j_call: TRBJ1-2
d_call: NA
clone_size: NA